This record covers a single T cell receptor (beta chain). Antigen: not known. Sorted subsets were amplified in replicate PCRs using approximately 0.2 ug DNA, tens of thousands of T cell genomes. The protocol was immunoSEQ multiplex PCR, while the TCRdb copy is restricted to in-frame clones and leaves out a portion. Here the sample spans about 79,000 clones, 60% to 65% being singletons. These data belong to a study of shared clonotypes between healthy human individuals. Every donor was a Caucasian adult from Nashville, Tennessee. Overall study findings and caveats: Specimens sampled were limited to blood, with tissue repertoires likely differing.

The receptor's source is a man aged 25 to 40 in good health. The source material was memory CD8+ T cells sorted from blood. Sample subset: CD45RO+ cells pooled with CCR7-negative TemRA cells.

Here the CDR3 DNA reads TGTGCCAGCAGCTTGGACAGGGGGGTAGAGACCCAGTACTTC. It specifies CASSLDRGVETQYF. The V and J genes are TRBV5-5 and TRBJ2-5; 8 positions match TRBD1. The V gene end was trimmed by 0 bases and the J gene end by 4 bases; junction bases not matched to a gene: 2. The CDR3 contains 14 residues. CDR1 is SGHKS, CDR2 YYEKEE, per germline (reference sequence). The whole variable domain, remainder taken from reference TRBV5-5 and TRBJ2-5, is DAGVTQSPTHLIKTRGQQVTLRCSPISGHKSVSWYQQVLGQGPQFIFQYYEKEERGRGNFPDRFSARQFPNYSSELNVNALLLGDSALYLCASSLDRGVETQYFGPGTRLLVL.